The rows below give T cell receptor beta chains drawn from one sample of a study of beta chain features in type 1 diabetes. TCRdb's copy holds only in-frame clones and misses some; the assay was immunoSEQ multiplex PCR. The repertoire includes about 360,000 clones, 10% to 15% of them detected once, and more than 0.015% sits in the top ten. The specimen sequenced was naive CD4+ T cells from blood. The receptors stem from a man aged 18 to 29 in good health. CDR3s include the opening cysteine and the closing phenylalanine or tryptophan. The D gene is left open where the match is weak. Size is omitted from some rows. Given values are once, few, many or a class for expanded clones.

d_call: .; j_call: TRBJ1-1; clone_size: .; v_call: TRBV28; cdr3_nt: TGTGCCAGCAGTTCACCAGTCATGAACACTGAAGCTTTCTTT; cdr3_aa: CASSSPVMNTEAFF
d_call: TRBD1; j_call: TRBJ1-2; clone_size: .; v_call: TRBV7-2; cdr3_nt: TGTGCCAGCAGCTTACGACAGGGGGCAGGCTATGGCTACACCTTC; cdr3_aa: CASSLRQGAGYGYTF
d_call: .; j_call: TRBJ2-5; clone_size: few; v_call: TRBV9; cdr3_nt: TGTGCCAGCAGCCCCGGGACACTAGAGACCCAGTACTTC; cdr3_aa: CASSPGTLETQYF
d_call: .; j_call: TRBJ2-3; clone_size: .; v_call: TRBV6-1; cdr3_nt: TGTGCCAGCAGTGAAGGGGGAGGCGCAGATACGCAGTATTTT; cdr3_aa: CASSEGGGADTQYF
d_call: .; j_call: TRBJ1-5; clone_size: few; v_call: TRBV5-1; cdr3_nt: TGCGCCAGCAGCCCAGGACAGCATGGCCAGCCCCAGCATTTT; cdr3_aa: CASSPGQHGQPQHF
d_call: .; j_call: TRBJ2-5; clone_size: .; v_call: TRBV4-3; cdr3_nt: TGCGCCAGCAGCCAAGGGGCAGGAGAGACCCAGTACTTC; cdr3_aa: CASSQGAGETQYF
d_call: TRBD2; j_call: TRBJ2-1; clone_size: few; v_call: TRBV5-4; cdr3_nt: TGTGCCAGCAGCTTGATGACTAGCGTCAATGAGCTGTTCTTC; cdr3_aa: CASSLMTSVNELFF
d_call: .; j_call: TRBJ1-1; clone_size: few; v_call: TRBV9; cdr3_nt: TGTGCCAGCAGCGTTGAGCGGGGAACTGAAGCTTTCTTT; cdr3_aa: CASSVERGTEAFF
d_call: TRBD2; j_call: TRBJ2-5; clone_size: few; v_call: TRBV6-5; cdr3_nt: TGTGCCAGCAAAGGAACTAGCGGGCCCCAAGAGACCCAGTACTTC; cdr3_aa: CASKGTSGPQETQYF
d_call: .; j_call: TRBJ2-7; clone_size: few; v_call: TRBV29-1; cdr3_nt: TGCAGCGCGGGGGAAGGGAATCGGTACGAGCAGTACTTC; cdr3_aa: CSAGEGNRYEQYF
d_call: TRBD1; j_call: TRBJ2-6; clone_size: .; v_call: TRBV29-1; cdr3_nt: TGCAGCGTAGCTAGACAGGGGGGGGCCAACGTCCTGACTTTC; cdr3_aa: CSVARQGGANVLTF
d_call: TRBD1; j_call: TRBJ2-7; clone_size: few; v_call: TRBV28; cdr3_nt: TGTGCCAGCAGTTTATTAACAGGGGGCTCCTACGAGCAGTACTTC; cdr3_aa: CASSLLTGGSYEQYF
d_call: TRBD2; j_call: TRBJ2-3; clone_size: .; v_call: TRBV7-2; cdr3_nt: TGTGCCAGCAGCCCAGGGACTAGCGGGGGGGCAGATACGCAGTATTTT; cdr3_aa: CASSPGTSGGADTQYF
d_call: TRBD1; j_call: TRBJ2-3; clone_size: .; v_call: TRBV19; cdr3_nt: TGTGCCAGTAGTGGGACAGCCTCAGATACGCAGTATTTT; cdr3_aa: CASSGTASDTQYF
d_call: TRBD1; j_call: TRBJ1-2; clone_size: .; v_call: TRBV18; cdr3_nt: TGTGCCAGCTCACCCGGACAGGCTAACTATGGCTACACCTTC; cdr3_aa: CASSPGQANYGYTF
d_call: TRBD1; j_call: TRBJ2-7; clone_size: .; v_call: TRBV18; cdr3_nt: TGTGCCAGCTCACCACGGGACAGTATCCACGAGCAGTACTTC; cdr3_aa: CASSPRDSIHEQYF
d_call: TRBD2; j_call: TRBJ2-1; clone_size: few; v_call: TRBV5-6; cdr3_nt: TGTGCCAGCAGCTTGTCCAGCGGGGTCAATGAGCAGTTCTTC; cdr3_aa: CASSLSSGVNEQFF
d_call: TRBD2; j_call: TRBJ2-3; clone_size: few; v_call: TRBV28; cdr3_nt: TGTGCCAGCAGTTTGGGACTAGCGGGGGGGGTCACAGATACGCAGTATTTT; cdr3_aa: CASSLGLAGGVTDTQYF
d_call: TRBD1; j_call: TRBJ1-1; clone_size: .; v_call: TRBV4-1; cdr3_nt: TGCGCCAGCAGCCAAGCGGCAGGGGGCCGTGTCACTGAAGCTTTCTTT; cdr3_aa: CASSQAAGGRVTEAFF
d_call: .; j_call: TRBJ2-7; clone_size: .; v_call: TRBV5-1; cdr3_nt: TGCGCCAGCAGCTTGGAACAGGGTTACTCCTACGAGCAGTACTTC; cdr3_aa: CASSLEQGYSYEQYF